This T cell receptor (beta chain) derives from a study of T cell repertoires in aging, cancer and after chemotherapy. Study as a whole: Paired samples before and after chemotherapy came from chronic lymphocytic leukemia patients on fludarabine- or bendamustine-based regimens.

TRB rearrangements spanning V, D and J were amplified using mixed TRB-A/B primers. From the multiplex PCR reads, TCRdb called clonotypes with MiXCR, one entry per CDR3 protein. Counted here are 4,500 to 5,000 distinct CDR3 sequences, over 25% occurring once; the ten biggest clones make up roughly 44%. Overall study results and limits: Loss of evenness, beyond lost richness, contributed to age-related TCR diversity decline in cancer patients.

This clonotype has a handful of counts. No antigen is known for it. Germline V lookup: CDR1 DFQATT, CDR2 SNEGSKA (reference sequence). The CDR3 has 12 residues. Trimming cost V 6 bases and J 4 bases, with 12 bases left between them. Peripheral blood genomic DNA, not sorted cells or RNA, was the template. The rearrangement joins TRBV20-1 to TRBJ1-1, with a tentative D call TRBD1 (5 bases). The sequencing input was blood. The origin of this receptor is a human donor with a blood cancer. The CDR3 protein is CSAPQGVTEAFF. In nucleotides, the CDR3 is TGCAGTGCCCCGCAGGGCGTCACTGAAGCTTTCTTT.